Below are 30 T cell receptor beta chains sequenced from a single sample in a study of blood T cell repertoires in COVID-19. Generated by immunoSEQ multiplex PCR, the TCRdb table keeps only in-frame clones and is missing some. This sample has 150,000 to 200,000 clones, with 75% to 85% found just once. The sequencing sample was made of PBMCs or T cells enriched from blood (not recorded which). Receptors originate from a woman between 45 and 60 years old with acute COVID-19.

This chain joins TRBV28 and TRBJ2-7, with D unresolved. CDR3 length: 13 amino acids. The germline gives CDR1 MDHEN, CDR2 SYDVKM. Trimming pared 5 bases from V and 5 bases from J, leaving 13 bases between. CDR3 nucleotides: TGTGCCAGCAGTCAACTAAAATATGACGAGCAGTACGTC. Translating it yields CASSQLKYDEQYV.

The J gene is TRBJ1-3, the V gene TRBV6-5, with D possibly matching TRBD1 (6 bases). Germline CDR1 is MNHEY and CDR2 is SVGAGI. Trimming removed 7 bases at V and 6 bases at J, with 16 bases between. CDR3 length equals 14 residues. The DNA for the CDR3 is TGTGCCAGCAATCAAAAACAGGGTTTAAACACCATATATTTT. It yields the protein CASNQKQGLNTIYF.

The chain joins TRBV19 to TRBJ1-4; 10 bases match TRBD1. Per the germline V gene, CDR1 is LNHDA and CDR2 is SQIVND (reference sequence). This CDR3 comprises 15 residues. The trim removed 8 bases at V and 6 bases at J, leaving 9 bases unmatched. The CDR3 nucleotides read TGTGCCAGTCTACAATTTGGGACAGGGGATGAAAAACTGTTTTTT. Translating gives CASLQFGTGDEKLFF.

The CDR3 sequence is CASSSQETQYF. CDR3 DNA: TGTGCCAGCAGCAGCCAAGAGACCCAGTACTTC. V and J are TRBV12-3 or TRBV12-4 and TRBJ2-5, with no clear D. There are 11 residues in the CDR3. The ends were cut back, 6 bases at V and 1 base at J, with 3 bases in the middle.

This chain uses TRBV7-9 with TRBJ1-1; D possibly corresponds to TRBD1 (5 bases). Trimming shortened V by 0 bases and J by 0 bases, and 8 bases separated the two germline ends. This CDR3 contains 15 residues. CDR1 and CDR2 (germline): SEHNR, FQNEAQ (reference sequence). The CDR3 DNA follows: TGTGCCAGCAGCTTAGCGGGGCGCATGAACACTGAAGCTTTCTTT. It encodes CASSLAGRMNTEAFF.

The rearrangement links TRBV18 to TRBJ1-1; 8 bases fit TRBD1. Germline assignment: CDR1 KGHSH and CDR2 LQKENI. The trim removed 5 bases at V and 5 bases at J, leaving 10 bases unmatched. The CDR3 sequence is 15 residues long. CDR3 amino acids: CASSSSQGARTEAFF. The CDR3 DNA follows: TGTGCCAGCTCATCTTCTCAGGGGGCGAGAACTGAAGCTTTCTTT. Supplemented by reference TRBV18 and TRBJ1-1, the full variable domain reads NAGVMQNPRHLVRRRGQEARLRCSPMKGHSHVYWYRQLPEEGLKFMVYLQKENIIDESGMPKERFSAEFPKEGPSILRIQQVVRGDSAAYFCASSSSQGARTEAFFGQGTRLTVV.

This clone was counted only a few times. CDR3 sequence: CASSFSRENSPLHF. The CDR3 DNA reads TGTGCCAGCAGCTTTTCAAGAGAGAATTCACCCCTCCACTTT. The V and J genes are TRBV13 and TRBJ1-6; D is ambiguous. Germline values: CDR1 PRHDT, CDR2 FYEKMQ (reference sequence). This CDR3 contains 14 residues. V was pared by 3 bases and J by 7 bases, with 10 bases between.

The rearrangement uses TRBV5-6 and TRBJ2-1; D is possibly TRBD1 (6 bases). The germline V gene has CDR1 SGHDT and CDR2 YYEEEE. There are 13 residues in the CDR3. V lost 6 bases and J lost 4, with 11 bases in between. The DNA of the CDR3 is TGTGCCAGCACTCAGACAGGATACAATGAGCAGTTCTTC. This codes for CASTQTGYNEQFF.

The chain combines TRBV2 with TRBJ2-1; 13 positions agree with TRBD2. Germline-derived CDR1 and CDR2 are SNHLY and FYNNEI. The CDR3 has 15 amino acids. The trim removed 3 bases at V and 4 bases at J, leaving 0 bases unmatched. CDR3 sequence: CASSEGLAGYNEQFF. The CDR3, as DNA: TGTGCCAGCAGTGAGGGACTAGCGGGATACAATGAGCAGTTCTTC.

The chain has TRBV13 and TRBJ2-3; TRBD2 agrees at 10 bases. From germline, CDR1 is PRHDT and CDR2 FYEKMQ (reference sequence). The CDR3 contains 16 residues. The V segment lost 4 bases and the J segment 3 bases; nucleotides outside the gene matches: 7. For the CDR3, the DNA is TGTGCCAGCAGCTCCGATAGCGGGGGGAGGACAGATACGCAGTATTTT. It codes for CASSSDSGGRTDTQYF.

The chain links TRBV11-2 to TRBJ2-3; the match to TRBD2 covers 15 bases. V trimming: 5 bases; J trimming: 1 base; junction bases outside the gene matches: 10. The CDR3 runs to 19 residues. Germline V gene lookup returns CDR1 SGHAT and CDR2 FQNNGV. The CDR3 sequence: CASSATGGLAGGRTDTQYF. DNA for the CDR3: TGTGCCAGCAGCGCCACCGGGGGACTAGCGGGGGGTCGCACAGATACGCAGTATTTT.

The V gene is TRBV19, the J gene TRBJ2-7; perhaps TRBD2 as D (6 bases). V lost 3 bases, J lost 3 bases, and 15 bases lay in between. The CDR3 sequence is 15 residues long. Per the germline V gene, CDR1 is LNHDA and CDR2 is SQIVND (reference sequence). Here the CDR3 DNA reads TGTGCCAGTAGTATGAAGGGGACCGGGGGCTACGAGCAGTACGTC. Translating it yields CASSMKGTGGYEQYV.

The chain couples TRBV7-9 to TRBJ1-4, with 10 bases identical to TRBD1. V shed 5 bases, J shed 8 bases, and the junction held 8 bases outside the gene matches. Per the germline V gene, CDR1 is SEHNR and CDR2 is FQNEAQ (reference sequence). This CDR3 region has 15 residues. The CDR3 here is CASSAPGTGVEKLFF. For the CDR3, the DNA is TGTGCCAGCAGCGCGCCCGGGACAGGGGTGGAAAAACTGTTTTTT.

CDR3 coding DNA: TGTGCCAGCACCTGGACAGGGGGAAATGAAAAACTGTTTTTT. Protein sequence: CASTWTGGNEKLFF. The chain uses TRBV4-2 and TRBJ1-4; TRBD1 matches 10 bases. The J segment lost 5 bases and the V segment lost 7 bases, leaving 4 bases of the junction unmatched. The germline V gene encodes CDR1 LGHNA and CDR2 YNFKEQ. This CDR3 contains 14 residues.

The rearrangement links TRBV24-1 to TRBJ1-2; a possible D gene is TRBD1 (6 bases). Trimming took 2 bases from V and 4 from J, leaving 13 bases between them. This CDR3 comprises 15 residues. Germline V gene sequence: CDR1 KGHDR, CDR2 SFDVKD. The CDR3 nucleotides read TGTGCCACCAGTGATTCTGGGGGCAGTCCCTATGGCTACACCTTC. The encoded protein is CATSDSGGSPYGYTF.

This sequence joins TRBV3-1 (or the pseudogene TRBV3-2) and TRBJ1-3, with D hard to call. The CDR3 is 14 amino acids. V lost 4 bases, J lost 2 bases, and 9 bases lay in between. CDR1 is LGHDT, CDR2 YNNKEL, per germline (reference sequence). The CDR3 protein is CASSPSETGNTIYF. Written as DNA, the CDR3 is TGTGCCAGCAGCCCCTCGGAGACTGGAAACACCATATATTTT.

This sequence joins TRBV20-1 and TRBJ1-6; D ambiguous. Germline values: CDR1 DFQATT, CDR2 SNEGSKA (reference sequence). V was clipped by 3 bases and J by 14 bases, with 11 bases between them. The CDR3 extends over 11 amino acids. The CDR3 here is CSARVGETLHF. Written as DNA, the CDR3 is TGCAGTGCTAGGGTTGGGGAGACCCTCCACTTT.

The chain recombines TRBV5-8 with TRBJ1-1; tentatively, D is TRBD1 (6 bases). Trimming took 4 bases from V and 0 from J, leaving 13 bases between them. CDR3 length: 15 amino acids. CDR1 SGHTS and CDR2 YDEGEE come from the germline V gene. The DNA of the CDR3 is TGTGCCAGCAGCCAACAGGGAAACTTGAACACTGAAGCTTTCTTT. Protein product: CASSQQGNLNTEAFF.

V is TRBV5-1 and J is TRBJ1-4; no definite D call. The CDR3 covers 15 residues. The V gene's germline CDR1 is SGHRS and CDR2 YFSETQ. V was clipped by 3 bases and J by 0 bases, with 9 bases between them. In nucleotides, the CDR3 is TGCGCCAGCAGCTCTGGCGACTCAACTAATGAAAAACTGTTTTTT. It codes for CASSSGDSTNEKLFF.

This clone was counted only a few times. The V call is TRBV7-9, the J call TRBJ2-7; D uncertain. V shed 5 bases and J shed 5 bases, with 22 bases lying between them. The germline gives CDR1 SEHNR, CDR2 FQNEAQ (reference sequence). This CDR3 spans 16 amino acids. DNA of the CDR3: TGTGCCAGCAGCGATCGCGAGGTAGGAGAATTCCACGAGCAGTACGTC. Translated, it gives CASSDREVGEFHEQYV.

The J gene is TRBJ1-5, the V gene TRBV3-1 (or the pseudogene TRBV3-2), with D possibly matching TRBD1 (5 bases). V was pared by 0 bases and J by 2 bases, with 23 bases between. Per the germline V gene, CDR1 is LGHDT and CDR2 is YNNKEL (reference sequence). The CDR3 consists of 20 residues. The CDR3 reads CASSQDSLLKAGLRNQPQHF. The CDR3 nucleotides read TGTGCCAGCAGCCAAGATTCTCTCCTTAAGGCAGGGCTGCGCAATCAGCCCCAGCATTTT.

The V call is TRBV7-9, the J call TRBJ2-1, with 8 bases lining up with TRBD1. Germline CDR1 SEHNR, CDR2 FQNEAQ (reference sequence). The CDR3 sequence is 15 residues long. After removal of 6 bases from V and 2 bases from J, the junction contained 6 bases not matched to a gene. Here the CDR3 DNA reads TGTGCCAGCAGTTACGGACAGGGTCCCTACAATGAGCAGTTCTTC. Encoded protein: CASSYGQGPYNEQFF.

Many counts were recorded for this clone. The chain combines TRBV11-2 with TRBJ2-5; TRBD1 aligns across 8 bases. CDR3 length equals 15 residues. The V gene end was trimmed by 0 bases and the J gene end by 1 base; junction bases not matched to a gene: 1. Per germline, CDR1 SGHAT and CDR2 FQNNGV. DNA of the CDR3: TGTGCCAGCAGCTTAGACGGACAGGGCCAAGAGACCCAGTACTTC. This translates into CASSLDGQGQETQYF.

This clone was recorded many times. The chain is built from TRBV2 and TRBJ1-5; tentatively, D is TRBD1 (6 bases). Trimming left V 7 bases short and J 2 bases short, with 15 bases between. The CDR3 extends over 15 amino acids. Germline CDR1 is SNHLY and CDR2 is FYNNEI. This CDR3 reads CASTGVQGGNQPQHF. CDR3 nucleotides: TGTGCCAGCACCGGGGTACAGGGCGGCAATCAGCCCCAGCATTTT.

This chain uses TRBV5-1 with TRBJ1-6; 8 bases agree with TRBD1. This CDR3 contains 15 residues. Per the germline V gene, CDR1 is SGHRS and CDR2 is YFSETQ. Germline trimming cut 0 bases from V and 9 bases from J; bases unmatched to any gene: 5. The CDR3 DNA sequence: TGCGCCAGCAGCTTGGGGACAGGGTTGGCTTCACCCCTCCACTTT. Encoded protein: CASSLGTGLASPLHF.

The sample holds one count of this clone. The chain links TRBV28 to TRBJ1-6; 7 bases fit TRBD1. The V and J ends lost 8 bases and 5 bases, in that order; junction bases with no gene match: 3. The CDR3 length is 13 residues. Per germline, CDR1 MDHEN and CDR2 SYDVKM. CDR3 loop: CASRQGNNSPLHF. The CDR3, as DNA: TGTGCCAGCCGACAGGGCAATAATTCACCCCTCCACTTT.

The chain links TRBV5-5 to TRBJ2-5, with 9 bases lining up with TRBD1. Germline values: CDR1 SGHKS, CDR2 YYEKEE (reference sequence). This CDR3 comprises 19 residues. The V and J ends lost 0 bases and 0 bases, in that order; junction bases with no gene match: 12. The CDR3: CASSLARGFGTGYQETQYF. The CDR3 DNA follows: TGTGCCAGCAGCTTGGCCCGAGGTTTCGGGACAGGGTACCAAGAGACCCAGTACTTC.

Turning to this clone: Other DNA sequences in the same sample also yield this CDR3. The CDR3 spells CASSLLAGGQETQYF. CDR3 DNA sequence: TGTGCCAGCAGTTTGCTAGCGGGGGGACAAGAGACCCAGTACTTC. The chain couples TRBV27 to TRBJ2-5; 11 bases match TRBD2. The CDR3 contains 15 residues. In germline, CDR1 is MNHEY, CDR2 SMNVEV (reference sequence). V was clipped by 3 bases and J by 2 bases; unmatched bases: 2.

The chain has TRBV2 and TRBJ2-2, with D possibly TRBD2 on 6 matching bases. The CDR3 is 15 residues long. Germline V CDR1 and CDR2: SNHLY, FYNNEI. The V and J ends lost 1 base and 4 bases respectively, with 10 bases between them. The CDR3 sequence: CASSEEGLFTGELFF. In DNA form, the CDR3 reads TGTGCCAGCAGTGAAGAGGGACTCTTCACCGGGGAGCTGTTTTTT.

V is TRBV3-1 (or the pseudogene TRBV3-2) and J is TRBJ2-3; 7 nucleotides match TRBD2. The V segment lost 4 bases and the J segment 1 base; nucleotides outside the gene matches: 5. The CDR3 length is 15 residues. CDR1 is LGHDT and CDR2 is YNNKEL in the germline V gene (reference sequence). In DNA form, the CDR3 reads TGTGCCAGCAGCCTTCAGAGCGGGGGCACAGATACGCAGTATTTT. Its protein is CASSLQSGGTDTQYF.